A selection of T cell receptor beta chains follows, all from one sample in a study of breast tumors, draining lymph nodes, adjacent tissues. TCRdb passed the multiplex PCR reads through MiXCR, listing each CDR3 protein once. The sample has about 230,000 distinct CDR3 sequences; less than 40% are singletons. Specimen: axillary lymph node tissue. The receptor set was obtained from a female donor with breast cancer. Some clones in this sample may be carry-over from other donors' samples. The conserved cysteine and the conserved F or W are not part of the CDR3 here. D genes are given only for firm matches.

cdr3_aa d_call cdr3_length v_call
ASTSNSPGQGVTGELF TRBD1 16 TRBV7-3
ASSIKAFKHEQF NA 12 TRBV19
ATSRDSRGGELF NA 12 TRBV15
ASSYRGPSGNQPQH NA 14 TRBV6-5
ASSALTSSNEQF TRBD2 12 TRBV19
ASGRPYEQY NA 9 TRBV2
ATSSLGELVPEQY NA 13 TRBV15
ASSLGGPTDTQY NA 12 TRBV7-8
ASKIFRQRDFDSYEQY TRBD2 16 TRBV5-6
ASVSTVNTGELF NA 12 TRBV5-1
ASSRWRGDSQY TRBD2 11 TRBV7-3
ASSTTSHSGANVLT TRBD2 14 TRBV19
ACRRTGASNQPQH TRBD1 13 TRBV19
ASSRDRGPNTEAF TRBD1 13 TRBV2
ASSFAGFTGETQY NA 13 TRBV7-3
ASSQHGQGPLEAGDSGANVLT TRBD1 21 TRBV14
AITNPTGLGANVLT NA 14 TRBV10-3
ASSQEWTAGSRPQH NA 14 TRBV3-1
ASSLLDRGEETQY NA 13 TRBV28
ASSSTRSSGNTIY NA 13 TRBV2
SESREAGTQY NA 10 TRBV20-1
AWSVRRRVYGYT NA 12 TRBV30
ASMIQGTQF NA 9 TRBV25-1
ASSSGGGYGYT TRBD1 11 TRBV12-3/TRBV12-4
ASSRRETDTQY NA 11 TRBV7-3
ASSLSRNTGELF NA 12 TRBV7-3
ASTNGTGGMNEQF TRBD1 13 TRBV6-5
SAGGGRGYTDTQY TRBD2 13 TRBV20-1
ASSGRGSGNEQF NA 12 TRBV9
ASSLGIGAGGDGYT TRBD1 14 TRBV11-3
ASSRLASNEQF TRBD2 11 TRBV19
ASSFPMANEQY NA 11 TRBV12-3/TRBV12-4
ASSTTGQLQETQY TRBD1 13 TRBV5-1
ASSYPTPKAGSYGYT NA 15 TRBV6-6
ASSSVGGRTGELF NA 13 TRBV3-1
ASARRALQETQY NA 12 TRBV3-1
AIGGDGHQPQH NA 11 TRBV10-3
ASSEGRGGGNQPQH NA 14 TRBV2
ASSPMGAETQY NA 11 TRBV5-8
ASSQDQGGLNQPQH TRBD1 14 TRBV3-1
ASQSRAVSGNTIY NA 13 TRBV11-1
ASSPRLVAGNEQY TRBD2 13 TRBV11-2
ASSIDLRNTEAF NA 12 TRBV19
ASRADRDGQPQH TRBD1 12 TRBV6-5
ASSPGTGFFTDTQY TRBD1 14 TRBV5-8
ASSRFSGSGNEQF NA 13 TRBV14
ACHRVGGVGTGELF NA 14 TRBV11-3
ASSSTSPLH NA 9 TRBV7-9
ASSTSRGETQY NA 11 TRBV25-1
ASASGGYEQY TRBD2 10 TRBV18
ASSVDREETQY TRBD1 11 TRBV5-5
ASFWTSGSARQY TRBD2 12 TRBV6-4
ASSTYRGGGTDTQY TRBD1 14 TRBV11-3
SAQLAGSVGEQF NA 12 TRBV20-1
ASSLVGGASYEQY NA 13 TRBV28
ASSLSLAGNYGYP NA 13 TRBV7-9
ASSEGGWDKNIQY TRBD2 13 TRBV2
ASSLDPGLAGDQETQY TRBD2 16 TRBV12-3/TRBV12-4
GASPTDNYAYT NA 11 TRBV20-1